The 27 T cell receptor beta chains listed next were all sequenced from one sample in a study of T cells in Graves' hyperthyroidism and ophthalmopathy. Authors of the study amplified TCR beta CDR3 regions from RNA transcripts. The HTBI primer set drove a first-round RT-PCR of the TCR CDR3. TCRdb independently ran MiXCR on the multiplex PCR reads; one entry per CDR3 protein. The sample has about 360,000 distinct CDR3 sequences; about 13% are singletons. Sequences were obtained from blood. The receptors shown here come from a woman between 18 and 30 years old with Graves' hyperthyroidism.

The rearrangement uses TRBV11-2 and TRBJ2-5; no clear D gene. The CDR3 consists of 14 residues. The germline V and J ends were trimmed by 7 bases and 2 bases, with 14 bases remaining between them. The germline CDR1 and CDR2 sequences are SGHAT and FQNNGV. The CDR3 DNA reads as TGTGCCAGCAACCAGGCGGAACAGCAAGAGACCCAGTACTTC. It is translated as CASNQAEQQETQYF.

With regard to this clonotype: The junction does not match germline at one end; this may be a read error. This sequence joins TRBV12-3 or TRBV12-4 and TRBJ1-2, with 7 nucleotides matching TRBD1. This CDR3 is built from 16 residues. The DNA of the CDR3 is TGTGCCGGCAGTCCCCTCTGGGACAGATCGAACTATGGCTACACCTTC. This sequence encodes CAGSPLWDRSNYGYTF.

This clonotype was picked up many times. The chain carries TRBV20-1 and TRBJ1-2; D remains ambiguous. Germline lookup yields CDR1 DFQATT and CDR2 SNEGSKA (reference sequence). The CDR3 covers 14 residues. Trimming left V 0 bases short and J 5 bases short, with 13 bases between. In DNA form, the CDR3 reads TGCAGTGCTAGAGAACCACCTTACACTTATGGCTACACCTTC. It specifies CSAREPPYTYGYTF.

This clonotype was recorded many times. The V call is TRBV7-9, the J call TRBJ2-1; TRBD2 matches 7 bases. CDR3 size: 15 residues. V lost 0 bases to trimming and J lost 2 bases; unmatched junction nucleotides: 1. Germline lookup yields CDR1 SEHNR and CDR2 FQNEAQ (reference sequence). The CDR3 DNA reads TGTGCCAGCAGCTTAGCGCTAGCGGCCTACAATGAGCAGTTCTTC. This gives the protein CASSLALAAYNEQFF.

This clonotype showed up many times. J is TRBJ2-5 and V is TRBV6-1, with 7 bases lining up with TRBD1. J lost 4 bases, V lost 0 bases, and 8 bases had no gene match. The CDR3 consists of 16 residues. Germline loops: CDR1 MNHNS, CDR2 SASEGT. The CDR3 DNA is TGTGCCAGCAGTGAAGCGCTTCGGGCAGGGGGAGAGACCCAGTACTTC. It translates to CASSEALRAGGETQYF.

This clonotype was detected many times. The CDR3 DNA follows: TGTGCCAGCAGCTCTCCCCACACTATCACGGGAGAAAAACTGTTTTTT. It specifies CASSSPHTITGEKLFF. The J gene is TRBJ1-4, the V gene TRBV7-2; D is undetermined. Germline CDR1 reads SGHTA; CDR2 reads FQGNSA. V was shortened by 4 bases and J by 8 bases, with 20 bases between the two germline ends. The CDR3 is 16 residues long.

This clonotype has ten or more counts. This chain connects TRBV5-6 to TRBJ2-7, with 11 bases matching TRBD2. The CDR3 sequence is 15 residues long. The junction had 5 bases not matched to a gene; V was cut back by 4 bases and J by 2 bases. In germline, CDR1 is SGHDT, CDR2 YYEEEE. The CDR3 protein is CASSRTTSGTYEQYF. The CDR3, as DNA: TGTGCCAGCAGCCGGACGACTAGCGGGACCTACGAGCAGTACTTC.

Many counts were recorded for this clonotype. The gene calls are TRBV24-1 and TRBJ1-1; a weak D match, TRBD1 (6 bases). The CDR3 runs 13 residues. The V gene lost 7 bases and the J gene lost 11 bases, with 19 bases spanning the gap. CDR1 KGHDR and CDR2 SFDVKD come from the germline V gene. CDR3 bases: TGTGCCACCAGAGTGACAGGAAAAGGGGATGCTTTCTTT. Translated, it gives CATRVTGKGDAFF.

This clonotype came up a few times. The rearrangement links TRBV30 to TRBJ1-4; no clear D. The CDR3 extends over 13 amino acids. Germline-derived CDR1 and CDR2 are GTSNPN and SVGIG (reference sequence). V lost 0 bases and J 8 bases, leaving 10 bases between the germline ends. The CDR3: CAWSVWESEKLFF. CDR3 sequence (DNA): TGTGCCTGGAGTGTTTGGGAGTCGGAAAAACTGTTTTTT.

This chain uses TRBV27 with TRBJ2-1; no definite D call. The ends were cut back, 2 bases at V and 5 bases at J, with 16 bases in the middle. This CDR3 region has 16 residues. The germline gives CDR1 MNHEY, CDR2 SMNVEV (reference sequence). The CDR3 here is CASSLSRTPVDNEQFF. CDR3 nucleotides: TGTGCCAGCAGTTTAAGTAGGACCCCCGTCGACAATGAGCAGTTCTTC.

Only a few counts were recorded for this clonotype. V usage is TRBV19 and J usage is TRBJ2-2, with D possibly being TRBD1 (6 bases). Germline V CDR1 and CDR2: LNHDA, SQIVND (reference sequence). The CDR3 length is 16 residues. The V and J ends lost 4 bases and 2 bases respectively, with 14 bases between them. Here the CDR3 reads CASSNPRDINTGELFF. In DNA form, the CDR3 reads TGTGCCAGTAGTAACCCCCGGGACATCAACACCGGGGAGCTGTTTTTT.

In this sample, this clonotype turned up many times. J is TRBJ1-1 and V is TRBV5-1, with TRBD1 matching 7 bases. The CDR3 runs 17 residues. V shed 3 bases and J 4 bases; nucleotides not matched to a gene: 15. The germline V gene encodes CDR1 SGHRS and CDR2 YFSETQ. The CDR3 bases are TGCGCCAGCAGCTCAGGGGAACGACAGGGCTGGGGCACTGAAGCTTTCTTT. Protein product: CASSSGERQGWGTEAFF. The whole variable domain, filled in from reference TRBV5-1 and TRBJ1-1, reads KAGVTQTPRYLIKTRGQQVTLSCSPISGHRSVSWYQQTPGQGLQFLFEYFSETQRNKGNFPGRFSGRQFSNSRSEMNVSTLELGDSALYLCASSSGERQGWGTEAFFGQGTRLTVV.

The genes are TRBV4-1 and TRBJ2-1; D is unresolved. This CDR3 spans 17 amino acids. CDR1 and CDR2 (germline): MGHRA, YSYEKL. The germline V and J ends were trimmed by 2 bases and 1 base, with 15 bases remaining between them. The CDR3 region has the DNA TGCGCCAGCAGCCAATCGAACTTGCTCCTATCCTACAATGAGCAGTTCTTC. Its protein product is CASSQSNLLLSYNEQFF.

On this clonotype itself: Possible read error: a much larger clone is one base away. This chain connects TRBV5-6 to TRBJ2-7; 8 nucleotides agree with TRBD2. Unmatched junction bases numbered 7, after V lost 6 bases and J lost 5 bases. CDR3 size: 13 residues. Germline V lookup: CDR1 SGHDT, CDR2 YYEEEE. CDR3 sequence (DNA): TGTGCCAGCACCTCGGGGGGGTGCAACGAGCAGTACTTC. Its translation: CASTSGGCNEQYF.

About this clonotype itself: Being one base from a much bigger clone, this may be a read error. The V gene is TRBV19, the J gene TRBJ2-2; 8 nucleotides align to TRBD1. The CDR3 extends over 16 amino acids. Germline V gene sequence: CDR1 LNHDA, CDR2 SQIVND (reference sequence). The CDR3 DNA sequence: TGTGCCAGTAGTACTCGCTCGACAGGGGTCGACGGGGAGCTGCTTTTT. Encoded protein: CASSTRSTGVDGELLF.

The sample holds many counts of this clonotype. This CDR3 is CSAQQGGRSTDTQYF. The CDR3, as DNA: TGCAGTGCTCAACAGGGGGGGCGTAGCACAGATACGCAGTATTTT. This chain uses TRBV20-1 with TRBJ2-3; a weak D match, TRBD1 (8 bases). CDR1 is DFQATT and CDR2 is SNEGSKA in the germline V gene (reference sequence). The CDR3 length is 15 residues. V lost 5 bases to trimming and J lost 0 bases, with 15 bases between them.

This clonotype was seen repeatedly, ten times or more. The rearrangement joins TRBV5-8 to TRBJ1-5; D may be TRBD1 (5 bases). From germline, CDR1 is SGHTS and CDR2 YDEGEE. This CDR3 is built from 15 residues. Trimming shortened V by 4 bases and J by 5 bases, and 16 bases separated the two germline ends. The CDR3 loop reads CASSPEGLTYQPQHF. The CDR3 coding sequence is TGTGCCAGCAGCCCCGAGGGACTTACATATCAGCCCCAGCATTTT.

This clonotype was picked up many times. The chain is built from TRBV30 and TRBJ1-1; no reliable D call. V was trimmed by 7 bases and J by 0 bases, leaving 6 bases between them. Germline-derived CDR1 and CDR2 are GTSNPN and SVGIG (reference sequence). The CDR3 is 11 amino acids. The CDR3 loop reads CAYHMNTEAFF. CDR3 sequence (DNA): TGTGCCTACCACATGAACACTGAAGCTTTCTTT.

In its sample, this clonotype was seen many times. The rearrangement uses TRBV19 and TRBJ1-1, with 8 bases fitting TRBD1. V lost 9 bases to trimming and J lost 1 base; unmatched junction nucleotides: 13. Looked up from germline, CDR1 is LNHDA and CDR2 is SQIVND (reference sequence). This CDR3 comprises 16 residues. As DNA, the CDR3 is TGTGCCAGCAGAGGCGGACAGGGAAGGGGGAACACTGAAGCTTTCTTT. Translated: CASRGGQGRGNTEAFF.

In this sample, this clonotype turned up many times. The chain recombines TRBV20-1 with TRBJ1-5; D is ambiguous. Trimming cost V 0 bases and J 0 bases, with 9 bases left between them. The CDR3 runs 15 residues. Germline CDR1 DFQATT, CDR2 SNEGSKA (reference sequence). DNA of the CDR3: TGCAGTGCTAGAGATCGAGGTTATAGCAATCAGCCCCAGCATTTT. Its translation: CSARDRGYSNQPQHF.

This clonotype was detected many times. V usage is TRBV11-2 and J usage is TRBJ1-2; perhaps TRBD1 as D (5 bases). The germline V gene has CDR1 SGHAT and CDR2 FQNNGV. Trimming pared 5 bases from V and 6 bases from J, leaving 16 bases between. CDR3 length equals 14 residues. The CDR3 region is CASSTHLTADGYTF. The DNA of the CDR3 is TGTGCCAGCAGCACCCACCTGACAGCGGATGGCTACACCTTC.

Points on this clonotype: A much more abundant neighbour one base away suggests this may be a read error. V is TRBV2 and J is TRBJ2-5, with D perhaps matching TRBD1 (6 bases). Germline V gene data show CDR1 as SNHLY and CDR2 as FYNNEI. This CDR3 is 14 amino acids long. V gave up 8 bases and J gave up 5 bases, with 18 bases separating them. CDR3 in DNA: TGTGCCAGCGGGGACACTATCGCTACGGAGACCCAGTACTTC. Encoded protein: CASGDTIATETQYF.

Many counts were recorded for this clonotype. The chain recombines TRBV11-2 with TRBJ1-1; D remains unclear. The V and J ends lost 9 bases and 0 bases respectively, with 11 bases between them. This CDR3 comprises 13 residues. CDR1 is SGHAT, CDR2 FQNNGV, per germline. The CDR3 DNA sequence: TGTGCCAGTGAAGTGGTAATGAACACTGAAGCTTTCTTT. This gives the protein CASEVVMNTEAFF. The full variable domain, with the rest looked up from reference TRBV11-2 and TRBJ1-1, is EAGVAQSPRYKIIEKRQSVAFWCNPISGHATLYWYQQILGQGPKLLIQFQNNGVVDDSQLPKDRFSAERLKGVDSTLKIQPAKLEDSAVYLCASEVVMNTEAFFGQGTRLTVV.

The V call is TRBV19, the J call TRBJ2-7, with TRBD2 identical over 10 bases. The CDR3 runs to 15 residues. With V trimmed by 7 bases and J by 5 bases, 11 bases remained unmatched. Germline V gene sequence: CDR1 LNHDA, CDR2 SQIVND (reference sequence). The CDR3 nucleotides are TGTGCCAGTAAATCCGGGGCTAGCGGGAGTGACGAGCAGTACTTC. Translation: CASKSGASGSDEQYF.

This clonotype was detected a few times. This chain joins TRBV4-1 and TRBJ1-5, with TRBD1 as a possible D gene (5 bases). This CDR3 region has 16 residues. Germline V gene data show CDR1 as MGHRA and CDR2 as YSYEKL. V was pared by 0 bases and J by 6 bases, with 15 bases between. The DNA for the CDR3 is TGCGCCAGCAGCCAAGAGGGAACAGGTTTTTTTCAGCCCCAGCATTTT. The encoded protein is CASSQEGTGFFQPQHF.

At least ten counts were recorded for this clonotype. V and J are TRBV28 and TRBJ2-7; D gene ambiguous. Per the germline V gene, CDR1 is MDHEN and CDR2 is SYDVKM. The length of the CDR3 is 11 residues. V gave up 3 bases and J gave up 6 bases, with 6 bases separating them. CDR3 in DNA: TGTGCCAGCAGTTTTGGACCCGAGCAGTACTTC. Residues: CASSFGPEQYF.

This clonotype showed up many times. The genes are TRBV3-1 and TRBJ2-7; no definite D call. With 6 bases removed from V and 4 bases from J, the gap between germline ends came to 13 bases. CDR3 size: 13 residues. Germline assignment: CDR1 LGHDT and CDR2 YNNKEL (reference sequence). The CDR3 is CASSLVDGYEQYF. The CDR3 nucleotides are TGTGCCAGCAGTCTCGTAGACGGGTACGAGCAGTACTTC.